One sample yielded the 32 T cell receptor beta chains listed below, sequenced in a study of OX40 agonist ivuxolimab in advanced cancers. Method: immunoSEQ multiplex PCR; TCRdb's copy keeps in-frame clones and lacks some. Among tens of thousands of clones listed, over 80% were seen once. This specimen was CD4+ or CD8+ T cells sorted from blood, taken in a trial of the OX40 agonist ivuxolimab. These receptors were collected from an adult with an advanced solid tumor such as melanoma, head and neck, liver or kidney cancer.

CDR3 in DNA: TGCGCCAGCAGCCGGACTTATGGGACTAGCGAGAACACCGGGGAGCTGTTTTTT. Translating gives CASSRTYGTSENTGELFF. V gene TRBV4-1 combines with J gene TRBJ2-2; 10 bases are shared with TRBD2. From germline, CDR1 is MGHRA and CDR2 YSYEKL. V gave up 4 bases and J gave up 1 base; unmatched junction bases: 9. The CDR3 has 18 amino acids.

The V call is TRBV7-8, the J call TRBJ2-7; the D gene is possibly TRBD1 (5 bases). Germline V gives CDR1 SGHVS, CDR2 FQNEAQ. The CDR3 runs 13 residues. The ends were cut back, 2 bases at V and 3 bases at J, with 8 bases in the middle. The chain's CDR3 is CASSLNQGYEQYF. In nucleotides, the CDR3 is TGTGCCAGCAGCTTAAACCAGGGCTACGAGCAGTACTTC.

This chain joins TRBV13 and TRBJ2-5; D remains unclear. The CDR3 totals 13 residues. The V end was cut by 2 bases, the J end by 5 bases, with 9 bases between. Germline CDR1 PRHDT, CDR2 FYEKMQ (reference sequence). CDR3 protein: CASSLSIGETQYF. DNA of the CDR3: TGTGCCAGCAGCTTAAGTATTGGCGAGACCCAGTACTTC.

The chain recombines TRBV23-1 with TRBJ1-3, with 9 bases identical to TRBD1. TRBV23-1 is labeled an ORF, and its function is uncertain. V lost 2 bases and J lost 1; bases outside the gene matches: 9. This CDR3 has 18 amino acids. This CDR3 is CASSQEVTGGQSGNTIYF. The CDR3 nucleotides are TGCGCCAGCAGTCAAGAAGTGACAGGGGGACAGTCTGGAAACACCATATATTTT.

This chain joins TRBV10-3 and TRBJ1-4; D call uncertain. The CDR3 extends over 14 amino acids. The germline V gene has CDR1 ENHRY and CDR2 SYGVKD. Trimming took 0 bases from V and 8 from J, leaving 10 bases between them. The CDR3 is CAISESRGGEKLFF. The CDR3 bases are TGTGCCATCAGTGAGTCCCGTGGCGGGGAAAAACTGTTTTTT.

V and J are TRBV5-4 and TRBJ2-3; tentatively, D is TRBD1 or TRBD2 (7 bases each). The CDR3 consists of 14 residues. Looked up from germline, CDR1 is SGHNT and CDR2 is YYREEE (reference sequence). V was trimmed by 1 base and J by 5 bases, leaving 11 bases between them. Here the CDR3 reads CASSLFRGGDTQYF. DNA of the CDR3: TGTGCCAGCAGCTTGTTCAGGGGGGGAGATACGCAGTATTTT.

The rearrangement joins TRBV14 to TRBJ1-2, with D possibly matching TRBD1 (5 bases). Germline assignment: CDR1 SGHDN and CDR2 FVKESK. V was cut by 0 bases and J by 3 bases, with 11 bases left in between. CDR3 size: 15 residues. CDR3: CASSQESRTYYGYTF. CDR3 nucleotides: TGTGCCAGCAGCCAAGAAAGCAGGACATACTATGGCTACACCTTC.

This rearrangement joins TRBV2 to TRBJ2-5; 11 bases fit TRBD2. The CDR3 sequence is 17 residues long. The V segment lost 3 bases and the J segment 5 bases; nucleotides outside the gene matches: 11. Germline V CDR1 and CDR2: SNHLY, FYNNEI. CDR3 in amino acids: CASSDAKLAGVMETQYF. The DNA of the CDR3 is TGTGCCAGCAGTGACGCCAAACTAGCGGGAGTTATGGAGACCCAGTACTTC.

The CDR3 DNA reads TGTGCCTGGAGTGGACTCTTGGGCATGAACACTGAAGCTTTCTTT. This translates into CAWSGLLGMNTEAFF. The chain couples TRBV30 to TRBJ1-1; D gene ambiguous. Germline loops: CDR1 GTSNPN, CDR2 SVGIG (reference sequence). Trimming took 1 base from V and 0 from J, leaving 12 bases between them. The length of the CDR3 is 15 residues. The entire variable domain, with the rest obtained from reference TRBV30 and TRBJ1-1, is as follows: SQTIHQWPATLVQPVGSPLSLECTVEGTSNPNLYWYRQAAGRGLQLLFYSVGIGQISSEVPQNLSASRPQDRQFILSSKKLLLSDSGFYLCAWSGLLGMNTEAFFGQGTRLTVV.

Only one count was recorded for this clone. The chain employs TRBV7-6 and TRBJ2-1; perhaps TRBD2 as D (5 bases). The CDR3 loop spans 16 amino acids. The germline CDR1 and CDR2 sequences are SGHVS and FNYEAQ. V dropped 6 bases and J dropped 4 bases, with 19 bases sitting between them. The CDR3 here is CASRLERTGIYNEQFF. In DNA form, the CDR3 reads TGTGCCAGCAGACTAGAGAGGACGGGAATTTACAATGAGCAGTTCTTC.

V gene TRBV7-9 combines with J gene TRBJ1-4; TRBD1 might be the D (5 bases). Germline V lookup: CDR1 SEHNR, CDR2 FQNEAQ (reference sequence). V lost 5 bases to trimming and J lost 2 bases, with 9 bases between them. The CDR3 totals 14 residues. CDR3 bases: TGTGCCAGCAGCACCCGGGACACTAATGAAAAACTGTTTTTT. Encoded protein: CASSTRDTNEKLFF.

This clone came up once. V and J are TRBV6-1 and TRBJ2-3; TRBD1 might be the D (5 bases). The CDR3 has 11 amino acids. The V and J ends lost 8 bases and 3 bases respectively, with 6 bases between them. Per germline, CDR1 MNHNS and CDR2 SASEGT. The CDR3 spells CASQGTDTQYF. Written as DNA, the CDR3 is TGTGCCAGCCAGGGTACAGATACGCAGTATTTT.

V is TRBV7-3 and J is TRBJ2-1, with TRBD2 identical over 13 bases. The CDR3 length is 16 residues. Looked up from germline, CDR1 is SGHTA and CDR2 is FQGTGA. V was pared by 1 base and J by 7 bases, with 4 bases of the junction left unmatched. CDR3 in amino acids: CASSLSGLAGANEQFF. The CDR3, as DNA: TGTGCCAGCAGCTTAAGTGGACTAGCGGGAGCGAATGAGCAGTTCTTC.

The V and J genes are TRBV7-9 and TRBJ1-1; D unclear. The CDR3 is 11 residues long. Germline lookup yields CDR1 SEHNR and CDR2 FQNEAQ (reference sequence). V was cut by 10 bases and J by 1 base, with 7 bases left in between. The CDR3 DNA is TGTGCCACCGCAGCGAACACTGAAGCTTTCTTT. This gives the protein CATAANTEAFF.

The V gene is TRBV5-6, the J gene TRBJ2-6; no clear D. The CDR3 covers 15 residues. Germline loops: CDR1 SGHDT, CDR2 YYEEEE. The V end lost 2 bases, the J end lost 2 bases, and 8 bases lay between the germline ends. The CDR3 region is CASSFGWAGANVLTF. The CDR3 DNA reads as TGTGCCAGCAGCTTCGGGTGGGCTGGGGCCAACGTCCTGACTTTC.

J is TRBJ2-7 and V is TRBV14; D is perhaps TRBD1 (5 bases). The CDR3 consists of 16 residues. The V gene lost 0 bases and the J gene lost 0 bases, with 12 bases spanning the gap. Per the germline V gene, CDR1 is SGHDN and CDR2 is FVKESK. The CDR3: CASSQDVAGFSYEQYF. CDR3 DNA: TGTGCCAGCAGCCAAGACGTGGCAGGGTTCTCCTACGAGCAGTACTTC.

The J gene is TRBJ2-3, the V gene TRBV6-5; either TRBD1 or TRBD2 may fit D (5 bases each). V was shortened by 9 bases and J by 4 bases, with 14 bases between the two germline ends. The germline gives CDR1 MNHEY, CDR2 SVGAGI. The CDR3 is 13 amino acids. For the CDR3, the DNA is TGTGCCAGTCACCATGGGACGGCAGATACGCAGTATTTT. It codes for CASHHGTADTQYF.

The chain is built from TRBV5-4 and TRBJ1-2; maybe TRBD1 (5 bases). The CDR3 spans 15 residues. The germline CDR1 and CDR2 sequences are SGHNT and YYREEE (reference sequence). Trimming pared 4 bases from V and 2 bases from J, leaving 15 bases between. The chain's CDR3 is CASSAAGTHNYGYTF. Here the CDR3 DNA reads TGTGCCAGCAGCGCGGCCGGGACCCACAACTATGGCTACACCTTC.

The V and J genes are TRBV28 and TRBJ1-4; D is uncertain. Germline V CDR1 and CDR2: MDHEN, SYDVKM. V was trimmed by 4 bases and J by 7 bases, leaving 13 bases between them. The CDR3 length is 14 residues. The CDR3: CASSSDWGGEKLFF. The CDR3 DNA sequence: TGTGCCAGCAGTTCGGATTGGGGAGGTGAAAAACTGTTTTTT. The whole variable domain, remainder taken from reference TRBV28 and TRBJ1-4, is DVKVTQSSRYLVKRTGEKVFLECVQDMDHENMFWYRQDPGLGLRLIYFSYDVKMKEKGDIPEGYSVSREKKERFSLILESASTNQTSMYLCASSSDWGGEKLFFGSGTQLSVL.

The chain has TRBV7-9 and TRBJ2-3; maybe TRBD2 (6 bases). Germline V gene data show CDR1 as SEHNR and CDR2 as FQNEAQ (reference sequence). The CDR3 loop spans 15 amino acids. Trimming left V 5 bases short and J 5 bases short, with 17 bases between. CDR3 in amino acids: CASSHTGTHQDTQYF. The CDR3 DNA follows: TGTGCCAGCAGCCATACCGGGACTCACCAAGATACGCAGTATTTT.

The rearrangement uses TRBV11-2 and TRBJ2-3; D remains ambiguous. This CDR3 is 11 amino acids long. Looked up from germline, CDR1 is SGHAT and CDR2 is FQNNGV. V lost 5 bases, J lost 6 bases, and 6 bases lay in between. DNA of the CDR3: TGTGCCAGCAGCAATGGGGATACGCAGTATTTT. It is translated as CASSNGDTQYF.

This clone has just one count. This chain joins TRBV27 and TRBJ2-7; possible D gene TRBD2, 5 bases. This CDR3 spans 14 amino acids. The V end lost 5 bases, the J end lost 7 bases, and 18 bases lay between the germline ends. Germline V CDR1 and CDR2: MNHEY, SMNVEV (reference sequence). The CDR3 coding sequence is TGTGCCAGCAGTCCCGCCGGGGTATACTATGAGCAGTACTTC. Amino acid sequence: CASSPAGVYYEQYF.

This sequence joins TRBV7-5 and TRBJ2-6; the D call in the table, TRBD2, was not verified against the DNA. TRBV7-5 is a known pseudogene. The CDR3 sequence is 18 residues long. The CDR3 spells CVRSHQGGFYSGANVLTF. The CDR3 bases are TGTGTCAGAAGCCACCAAGGAGGTTTTTACTCTGGGGCCAACGTCCTGACTTTC.

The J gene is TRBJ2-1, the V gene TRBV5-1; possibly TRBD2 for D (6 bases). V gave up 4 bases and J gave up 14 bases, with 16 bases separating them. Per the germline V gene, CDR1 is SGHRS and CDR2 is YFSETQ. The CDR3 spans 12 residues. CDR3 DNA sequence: TGCGCCAGCAGCCTATTCCGGGACTCGGAGTTCTTC. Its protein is CASSLFRDSEFF.

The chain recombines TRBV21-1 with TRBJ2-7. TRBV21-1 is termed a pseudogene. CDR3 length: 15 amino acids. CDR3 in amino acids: CASSGRTGTGYEQYF. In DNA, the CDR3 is TGTGCCAGCAGCGGGCGAACCGGGACGGGATACGAGCAGTACTTC.

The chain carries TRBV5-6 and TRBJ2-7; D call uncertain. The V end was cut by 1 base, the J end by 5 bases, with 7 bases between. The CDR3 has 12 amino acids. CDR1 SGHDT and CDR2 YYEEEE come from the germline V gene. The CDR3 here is CASSLKGNEQYF. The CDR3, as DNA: TGTGCCAGCAGCTTGAAGGGAAACGAGCAGTACTTC.

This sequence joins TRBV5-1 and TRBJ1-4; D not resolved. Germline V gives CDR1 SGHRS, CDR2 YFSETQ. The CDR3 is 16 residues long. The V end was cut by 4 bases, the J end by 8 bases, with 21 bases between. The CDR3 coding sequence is TGCGCCAGCAGCGAGCGGGTGAGCGGAGGTGGGGAAAAACTGTTTTTT. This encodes CASSERVSGGGEKLFF. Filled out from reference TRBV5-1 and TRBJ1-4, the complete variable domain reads KAGVTQTPRYLIKTRGQQVTLSCSPISGHRSVSWYQQTPGQGLQFLFEYFSETQRNKGNFPGRFSGRQFSNSRSEMNVSTLELGDSALYLCASSERVSGGGEKLFFGSGTQLSVL.

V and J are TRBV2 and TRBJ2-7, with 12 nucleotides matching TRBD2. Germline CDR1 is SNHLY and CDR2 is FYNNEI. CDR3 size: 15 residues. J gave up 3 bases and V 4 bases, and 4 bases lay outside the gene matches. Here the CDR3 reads CASSAGLAGIYEQYF. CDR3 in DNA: TGTGCCAGCAGTGCCGGACTAGCGGGGATCTACGAGCAGTACTTC.

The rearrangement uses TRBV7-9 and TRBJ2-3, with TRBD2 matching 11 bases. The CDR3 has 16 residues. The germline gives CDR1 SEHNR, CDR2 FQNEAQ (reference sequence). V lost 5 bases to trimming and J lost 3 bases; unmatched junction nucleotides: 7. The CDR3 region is CASSLTSGVGTDTQYF. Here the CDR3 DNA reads TGTGCCAGCAGCCTGACTAGCGGGGTTGGAACAGATACGCAGTATTTT. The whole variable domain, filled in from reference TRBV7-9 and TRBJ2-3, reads DTGVSQNPRHKITKRGQNVTFRCDPISEHNRLYWYRQTLGQGPEFLTYFQNEAQLEKSRLLSDRFSAERPKGSFSTLEIQRTEQGDSAMYLCASSLTSGVGTDTQYFGPGTRLTVL.

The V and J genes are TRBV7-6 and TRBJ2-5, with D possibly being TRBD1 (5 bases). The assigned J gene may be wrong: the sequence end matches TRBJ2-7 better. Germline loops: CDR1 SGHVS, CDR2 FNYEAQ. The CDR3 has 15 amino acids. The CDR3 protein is CASSLDPGQTYEQYF. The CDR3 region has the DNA TGTGCCAGCAGCTTAGACCCAGGACAAACCTACGAGCAGTACTTC.

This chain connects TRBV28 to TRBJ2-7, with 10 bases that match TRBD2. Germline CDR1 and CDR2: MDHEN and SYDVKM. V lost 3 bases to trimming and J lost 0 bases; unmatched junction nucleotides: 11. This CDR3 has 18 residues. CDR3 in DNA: TGTGCCAGCAGTTTTTTCTTAGCGGGAGGAACGCTCTCCTACGAGCAGTACTTC. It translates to CASSFFLAGGTLSYEQYF.

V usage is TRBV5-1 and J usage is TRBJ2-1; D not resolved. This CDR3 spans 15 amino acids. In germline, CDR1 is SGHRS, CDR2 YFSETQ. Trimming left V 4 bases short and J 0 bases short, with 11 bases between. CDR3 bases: TGCGCCAGCAGCCCCACTACAAGCTCCTACAATGAGCAGTTCTTC. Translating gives CASSPTTSSYNEQFF.